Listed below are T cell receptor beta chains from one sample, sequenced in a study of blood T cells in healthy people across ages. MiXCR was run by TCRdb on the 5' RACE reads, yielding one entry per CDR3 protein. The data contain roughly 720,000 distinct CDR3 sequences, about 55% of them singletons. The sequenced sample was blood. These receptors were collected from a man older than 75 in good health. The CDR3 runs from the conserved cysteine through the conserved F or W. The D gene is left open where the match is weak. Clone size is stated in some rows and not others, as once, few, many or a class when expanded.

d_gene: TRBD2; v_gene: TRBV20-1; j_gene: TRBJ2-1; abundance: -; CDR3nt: TGCAGTGCTAGCGAGACTAGCGGATACAATGAGCAGTTCTTC; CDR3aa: CSASETSGYNEQFF
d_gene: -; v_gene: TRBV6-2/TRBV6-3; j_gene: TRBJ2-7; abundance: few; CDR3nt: TGTGCCAGCGGACAGACACTCTCCTACGAGCAGTACTTC; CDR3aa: CASGQTLSYEQYF
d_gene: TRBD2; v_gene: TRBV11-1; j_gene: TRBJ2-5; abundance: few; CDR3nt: TGTGCCAGCAGCTTAAGCGGGAGAAGGGAGACCCAGTACTTC; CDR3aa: CASSLSGRRETQYF
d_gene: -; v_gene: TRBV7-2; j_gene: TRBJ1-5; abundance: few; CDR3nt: TGTGCCAGCAGCTCCCTGGTCCTTAGCAATCAGCCCCAGCATTTT; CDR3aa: CASSSLVLSNQPQHF
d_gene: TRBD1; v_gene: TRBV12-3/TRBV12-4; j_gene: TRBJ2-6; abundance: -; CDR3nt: TGTGACAGCAGTCACGGACAGGGTGGTGCTGGGGCCAACGTCCTGACTTTC; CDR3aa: CDSSHGQGGAGANVLTF
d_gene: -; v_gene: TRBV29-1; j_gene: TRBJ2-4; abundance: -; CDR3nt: TGCAGCGTTGAAGAGGCAGGGGTAGCCAAAAACATTCAGTACTTC; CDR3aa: CSVEEAGVAKNIQYF
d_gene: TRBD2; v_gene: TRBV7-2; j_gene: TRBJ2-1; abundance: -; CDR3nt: TGTGCCAGCAGCTTGTCTAGCGGGAGGGTCGGCAATGAGCAGTTCTTC; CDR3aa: CASSLSSGRVGNEQFF
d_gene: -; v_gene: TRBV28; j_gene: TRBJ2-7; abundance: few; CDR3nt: TGTGCCAGCAGTTTAAACAGGGTTAGACACGAGCAGTACTTC; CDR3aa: CASSLNRVRHEQYF
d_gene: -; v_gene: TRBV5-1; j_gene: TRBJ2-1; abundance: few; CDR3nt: TGCGCCAGCAGCTTGACAGGCAATGAGCAGTTCTTC; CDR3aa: CASSLTGNEQFF
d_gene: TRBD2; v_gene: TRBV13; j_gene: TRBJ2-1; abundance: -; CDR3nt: TGTGCCAGCTATTCAAGCGGGAGTGGAGATGAGCAGTTCTTC; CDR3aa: CASYSSGSGDEQFF
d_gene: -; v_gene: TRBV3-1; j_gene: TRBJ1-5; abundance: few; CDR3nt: TGTGCCAGCTCTATATCGCGCAATCAGCCCCAGCATTTT; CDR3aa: CASSISRNQPQHF
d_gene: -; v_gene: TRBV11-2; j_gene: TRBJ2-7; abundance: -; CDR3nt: TGTGCCAGCAGCACAGGCGCCGGCTACGAGCAGTACTTC; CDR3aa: CASSTGAGYEQYF
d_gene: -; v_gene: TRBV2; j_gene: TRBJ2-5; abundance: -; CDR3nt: TGTGCCAGCAGGGCCCGAACAGGGAATAAGGAGACCCAGTACTTC; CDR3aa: CASRARTGNKETQYF
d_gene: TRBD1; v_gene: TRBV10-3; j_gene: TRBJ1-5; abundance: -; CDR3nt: TGTGCCATCAGCGCAGGTGGACAGGGATCTCAGCCCCAGCATTTT; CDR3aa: CAISAGGQGSQPQHF
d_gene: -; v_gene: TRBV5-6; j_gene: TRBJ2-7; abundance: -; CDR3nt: TGTGCGGGGGGCGAGCAGTACTTC; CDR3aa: CAGGEQYF
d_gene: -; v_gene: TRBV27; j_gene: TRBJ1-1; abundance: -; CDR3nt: TGTGCCAGCAGTAGGACTATGGGGAACACTGAAGCTTTCTTT; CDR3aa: CASSRTMGNTEAFF
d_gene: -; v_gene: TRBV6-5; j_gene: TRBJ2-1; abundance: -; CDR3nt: TGTGCCAGCAGCCGAAACCAACGGAATGAGCAGTTCTTC; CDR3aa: CASSRNQRNEQFF
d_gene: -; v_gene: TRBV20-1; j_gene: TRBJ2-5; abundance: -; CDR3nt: TGCAGTGCTCGGAGGGGTAGCCTAGAGACCCAGTACTTC; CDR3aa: CSARRGSLETQYF
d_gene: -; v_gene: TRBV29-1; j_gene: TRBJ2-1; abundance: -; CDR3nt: TGCAGCGTTGTTATTGTGCGGCGCCCCTCCTACAATGAGCAGTTCTTC; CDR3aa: CSVVIVRRPSYNEQFF
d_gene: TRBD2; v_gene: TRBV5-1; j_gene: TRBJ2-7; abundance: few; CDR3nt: TGCGCCAGCAGCGCGGGACTAGCGGGACCAACCTACGAGCAGTACTTC; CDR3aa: CASSAGLAGPTYEQYF
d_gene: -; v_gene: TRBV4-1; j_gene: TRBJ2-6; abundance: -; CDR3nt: TGCGCCAGCAGCCAAGTTGCGGGTTTCTCTGGGGCCAACGTCCTGACTTTC; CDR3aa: CASSQVAGFSGANVLTF
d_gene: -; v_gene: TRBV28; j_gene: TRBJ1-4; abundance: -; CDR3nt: TGTGCCAGCAGTTTAATCGGCGCAGGAGCAAATGAAAAACTGTTTTTT; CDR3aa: CASSLIGAGANEKLFF
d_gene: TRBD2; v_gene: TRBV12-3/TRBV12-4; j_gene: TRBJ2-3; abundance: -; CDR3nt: TGTGCCAGCGGAGTTTACGGTTTAGCGGGAGGGTACACAGATACGCAGTATTTT; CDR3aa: CASGVYGLAGGYTDTQYF
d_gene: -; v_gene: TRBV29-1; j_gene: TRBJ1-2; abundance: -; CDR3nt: TGCAGCGCGATACAGCAGGGAGGGGGCTACACCTTC; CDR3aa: CSAIQQGGGYTF
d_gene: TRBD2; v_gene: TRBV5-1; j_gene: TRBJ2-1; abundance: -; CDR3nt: TGCGCCAGCAGCACGGGACTAGCGGCATACAATGAGCAGTTCTTC; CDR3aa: CASSTGLAAYNEQFF
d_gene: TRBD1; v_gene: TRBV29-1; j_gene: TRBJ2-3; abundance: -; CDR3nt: TGCAGCGTGGTAGGGGGCGTTAGTGCAGATACGCAGTATTTT; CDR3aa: CSVVGGVSADTQYF
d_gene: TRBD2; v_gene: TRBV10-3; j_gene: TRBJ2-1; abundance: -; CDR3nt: TGTGCCATCAGTGCGGGGGGCTCCTACAATGAGCAGTTCTTC; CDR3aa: CAISAGGSYNEQFF
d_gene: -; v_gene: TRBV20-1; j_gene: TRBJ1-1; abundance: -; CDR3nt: TGCAGTGCTAGGGAGTCCACCCCCATGAACACTGAAGCTTTCTTT; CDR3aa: CSARESTPMNTEAFF
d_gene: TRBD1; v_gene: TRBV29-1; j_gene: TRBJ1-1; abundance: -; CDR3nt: TGCAGCGGTGACAGGGGTTGGACTGAAGCTTTCTTT; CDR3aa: CSGDRGWTEAFF
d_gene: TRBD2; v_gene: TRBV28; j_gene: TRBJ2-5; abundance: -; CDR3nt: TGTGCCAGCAGTTCTTCCCCGGGACTAGCGGACTTAAAAGAGACCCAGTACTTC; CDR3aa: CASSSSPGLADLKETQYF
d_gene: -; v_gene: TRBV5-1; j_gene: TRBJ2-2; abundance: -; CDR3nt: TGCGCCAGCAGCTTGGCACTAGAGGACGGGGAGCTGTTTTTT; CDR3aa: CASSLALEDGELFF
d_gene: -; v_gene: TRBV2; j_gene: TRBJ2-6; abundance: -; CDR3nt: TGTGCCAGCACGAACAGCCTTTCTGGGGCCAACGTCCTGACTTTC; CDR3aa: CASTNSLSGANVLTF
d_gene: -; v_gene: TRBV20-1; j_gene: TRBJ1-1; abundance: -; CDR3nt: TGCAGTGCTAGAGGGGGGGTGAACACTGAAGCTTTCTTT; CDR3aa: CSARGGVNTEAFF
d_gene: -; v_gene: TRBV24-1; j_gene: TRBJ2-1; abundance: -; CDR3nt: TGTGCCACCAGTGATGTACCGGGACTGGAGCAGTTCTTC; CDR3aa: CATSDVPGLEQFF
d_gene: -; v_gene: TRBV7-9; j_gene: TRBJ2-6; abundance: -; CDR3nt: TGTGCCAGCAGCTTAGTCCCCCGTCGCTCTGGGGCCAACGTCCTGACTTTC; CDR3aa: CASSLVPRRSGANVLTF
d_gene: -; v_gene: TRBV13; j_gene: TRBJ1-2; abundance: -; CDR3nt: TGTGCCAGCAGCTTAGGTTCTGGCGCCGGGAACTATGGCTACACCTTC; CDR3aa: CASSLGSGAGNYGYTF
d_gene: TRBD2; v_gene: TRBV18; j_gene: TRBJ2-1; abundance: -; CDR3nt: TGTGCCAGCTCACAAACCCAGCCGACTAGCGGGAGCTCCTACAATGAGCAGTTCTTC; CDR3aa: CASSQTQPTSGSSYNEQFF
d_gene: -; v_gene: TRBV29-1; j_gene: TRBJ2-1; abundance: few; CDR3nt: TGCAGCGTATGGCGTCAGTCGGGCAGGGCGAGGAATGAGCAGTTCTTC; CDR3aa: CSVWRQSGRARNEQFF
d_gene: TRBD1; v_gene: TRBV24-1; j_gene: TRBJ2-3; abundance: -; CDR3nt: TGTGCCACCAGTGATTATACAGGGGTGGGCACAGATACGCAGTATTTT; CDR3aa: CATSDYTGVGTDTQYF
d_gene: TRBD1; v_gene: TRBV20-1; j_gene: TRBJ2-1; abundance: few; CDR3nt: TGCAGTGCTAGAGGGCCGGGACAGGGATTCCCCGCAAGGGAGCAGTTCTTC; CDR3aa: CSARGPGQGFPAREQFF
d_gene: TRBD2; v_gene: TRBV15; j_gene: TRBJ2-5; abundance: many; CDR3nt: TGTGCCACCAGCAGAGAACAAGCGGGAGGACTCCAAGAGACCCAGTACTTC; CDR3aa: CATSREQAGGLQETQYF
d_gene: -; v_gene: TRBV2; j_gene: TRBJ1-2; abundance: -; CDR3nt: TGTGCCAGCAGATCCGAGGGGACCTCGAATGGCTACACCTTC; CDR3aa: CASRSEGTSNGYTF
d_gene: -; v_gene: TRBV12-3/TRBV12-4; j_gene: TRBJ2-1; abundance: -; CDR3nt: TGTGCCAGCAGGGGGGAGCCCTACAATGAGCAGTTCTTC; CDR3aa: CASRGEPYNEQFF
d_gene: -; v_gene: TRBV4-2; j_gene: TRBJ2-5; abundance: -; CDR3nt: TGTGCCAGCAGCCACGGGGGACTCCAAGAGACCCAGTACTTC; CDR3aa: CASSHGGLQETQYF
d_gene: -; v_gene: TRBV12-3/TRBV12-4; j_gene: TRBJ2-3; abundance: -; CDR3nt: TGTGCCAGCAGTTTAGGGAGACGGATTTTCGCAGATACGCAGTATTTT; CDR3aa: CASSLGRRIFADTQYF
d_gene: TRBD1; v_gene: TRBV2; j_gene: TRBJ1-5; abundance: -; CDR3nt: TGTGCCAGCAGTTTCCAGAGACAGGGGTCTGGACAGCCCCAGCATTTT; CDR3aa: CASSFQRQGSGQPQHF
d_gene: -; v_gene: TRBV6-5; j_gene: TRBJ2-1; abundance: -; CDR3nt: TGTGCCAGCAGTTACTCGGGAGGGGGGCCGCTAACCTCCTACAATGAGCAGTTCTTC; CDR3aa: CASSYSGGGPLTSYNEQFF
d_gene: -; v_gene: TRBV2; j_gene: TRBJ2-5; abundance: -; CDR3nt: TGTGCCAGCAGTGAAGAGTCAGGGGCCCAAGAGACCCAGTACTTC; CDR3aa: CASSEESGAQETQYF
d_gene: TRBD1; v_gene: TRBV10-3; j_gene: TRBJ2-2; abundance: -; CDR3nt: TGTGCCATCAGGAGACAGGGGCTAGGGGAGCTGTTTTTT; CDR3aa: CAIRRQGLGELFF